The clone carrying this T cell receptor beta chain has just one count. This CDR3 spans 16 amino acids. Germline V CDR1 and CDR2: DFQATT, SNEGSKA (reference sequence). Trimming shortened V by 5 bases and J by 0 bases, and 17 bases separated the two germline ends. This record belongs to a study of CD8 T cells in Susac syndrome. Random hexamers served to reverse transcribe roughly 0.45 to 1 ug RNA. TCRdb reprocessed the immunoSEQ multiplex PCR reads via MiXCR and lists one record per CDR3 protein. The table includes about 140,000 distinct CDR3 sequences, roughly 96% detected once. This TCR was sampled from a human donor with multiple sclerosis. The sample was CD4+ T cells from PBMCs. The V gene is TRBV20-1, the J gene TRBJ2-1, with D perhaps matching TRBD2 (6 bases). For the CDR3, the DNA is TGCAGTGCTGCGCAGTTGCGGGGCAGCTCCTACAATGAGCAGTTCTTC. It encodes CSAAQLRGSSYNEQFF.